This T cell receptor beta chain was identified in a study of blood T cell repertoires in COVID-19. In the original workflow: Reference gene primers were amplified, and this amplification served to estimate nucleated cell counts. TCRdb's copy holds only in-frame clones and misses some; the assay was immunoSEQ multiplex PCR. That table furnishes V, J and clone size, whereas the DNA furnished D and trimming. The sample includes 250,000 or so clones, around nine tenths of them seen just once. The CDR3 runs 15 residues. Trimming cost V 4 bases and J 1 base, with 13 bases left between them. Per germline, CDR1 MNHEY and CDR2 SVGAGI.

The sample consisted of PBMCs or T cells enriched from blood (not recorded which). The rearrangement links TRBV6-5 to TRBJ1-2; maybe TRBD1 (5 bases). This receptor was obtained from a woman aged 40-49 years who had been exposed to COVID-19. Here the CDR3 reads CASSSTVRVNYGYTF. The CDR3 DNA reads TGTGCCAGCAGTTCCACGGTCAGGGTTAACTATGGCTACACCTTC.